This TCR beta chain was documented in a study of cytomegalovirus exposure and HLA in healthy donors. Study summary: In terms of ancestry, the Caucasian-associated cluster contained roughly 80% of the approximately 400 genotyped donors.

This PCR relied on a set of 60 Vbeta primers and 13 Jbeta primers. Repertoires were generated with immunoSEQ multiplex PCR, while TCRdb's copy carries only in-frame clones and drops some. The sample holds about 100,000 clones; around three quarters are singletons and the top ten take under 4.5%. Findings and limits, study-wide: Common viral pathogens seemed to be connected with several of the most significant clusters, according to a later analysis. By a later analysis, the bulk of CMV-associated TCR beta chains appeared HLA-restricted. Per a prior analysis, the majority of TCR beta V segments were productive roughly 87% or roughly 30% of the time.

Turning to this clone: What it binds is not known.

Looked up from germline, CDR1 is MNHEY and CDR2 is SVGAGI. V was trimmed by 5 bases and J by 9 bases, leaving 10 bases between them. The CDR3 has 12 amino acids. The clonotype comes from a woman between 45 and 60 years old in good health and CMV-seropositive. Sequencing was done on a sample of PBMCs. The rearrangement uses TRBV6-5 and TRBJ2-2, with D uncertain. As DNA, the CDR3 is TGTGCCAGCAGTGAACCCCCTAGGGAGCTGTTTTTT. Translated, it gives CASSEPPRELFF.